Presented here are 10 T cell receptor beta chains from one specimen sequenced in a study of blood T cell repertoires in COVID-19. TCRdb's table, derived via immunoSEQ multiplex PCR, lists solely in-frame clones and lacks some. The sample records approximately 350,000 clones, less than 90% being singletons. Sequences were obtained from PBMCs or T cells enriched from blood (not recorded which). The receptors stem from a woman aged 25-40 years who had recovered from COVID-19.

The chain employs TRBV7-9 and TRBJ2-7; 8 bases fit TRBD1. The junction had 8 bases not matched to a gene; V was cut back by 5 bases and J by 5 bases. The CDR3 sequence is 14 residues long. From germline, CDR1 is SEHNR and CDR2 FQNEAQ (reference sequence). CDR3 nucleotide sequence: TGTGCCAGCAGCCCGACAGGGGTGATGAACGAGCAGTACTTC. This sequence encodes CASSPTGVMNEQYF.

About this clone itself: Additional DNA sequences in this sample encode the identical CDR3. This chain joins TRBV5-1 and TRBJ1-1; 8 nucleotides align to TRBD1. V lost 4 bases and J lost 4; bases outside the gene matches: 6. The CDR3 covers 14 residues. Germline V gives CDR1 SGHRS, CDR2 YFSETQ. The DNA for the CDR3 is TGCGCCAGCAGCACTGGACAGGGTAGCACTGAAGCTTTCTTT. It specifies CASSTGQGSTEAFF.

The rearrangement uses TRBV7-2 and TRBJ1-6, with a tentative D call TRBD1 (6 bases). Germline V gives CDR1 SGHTA, CDR2 FQGNSA. The CDR3 consists of 14 residues. V dropped 1 base and J dropped 9 bases, with 10 bases sitting between them. CDR3 loop: CASSLEGGGSPLHF. CDR3 DNA sequence: TGTGCCAGCAGCTTAGAGGGAGGGGGTTCACCCCTCCACTTT.

The gene calls are TRBV27 and TRBJ2-5; D might be TRBD2 (6 bases). Trimming removed 8 bases at V and 3 bases at J, with 19 bases between. Germline V gene lookup returns CDR1 MNHEY and CDR2 SMNVEV (reference sequence). This CDR3 contains 15 residues. The DNA for the CDR3 is TGTGCCAGCGGGGACTCCCTAAAGGGAGAAGAGACCCAGTACTTC. Its translation: CASGDSLKGEETQYF.

The CDR3, as DNA: TGTGCCATCAGTGAGATCGGGGACACTGAAGCTTTCTTT. Its protein product is CAISEIGDTEAFF. The chain has TRBV10-3 and TRBJ1-1; D ambiguous. The germline CDR1 and CDR2 sequences are ENHRY and SYGVKD. The CDR3 sequence is 13 residues long. Trimming pared 2 bases from V and 3 bases from J, leaving 7 bases between.

V and J are TRBV5-4 and TRBJ2-1, with 9 bases identical to TRBD2. Germline trimming cut 0 bases from V and 8 bases from J; bases unmatched to any gene: 3. The germline V gene encodes CDR1 SGHNT and CDR2 YYREEE (reference sequence). This CDR3 has 14 amino acids. CDR3 amino acids: CASSLGGGADEQFF. The CDR3 DNA follows: TGTGCCAGCAGCTTGGGCGGGGGGGCCGATGAGCAGTTCTTC.

The chain joins TRBV13 to TRBJ2-1; D perhaps matches TRBD2 (6 bases). The germline gives CDR1 PRHDT, CDR2 FYEKMQ (reference sequence). The CDR3 runs to 13 residues. V was pared by 10 bases and J by 11 bases, with 21 bases between. CDR3 sequence (DNA): TGTGCCACGGGGACTGAGGAGGGCCATAAGCAGTTCTTC. This gives the protein CATGTEEGHKQFF.

The chain couples TRBV23-1 to TRBJ2-7, with D maybe TRBD1 (6 bases). TRBV23-1 is recorded as an ORF, its role being uncertain. Trimming cost V 3 bases and J 5 bases, with 23 bases left between them. The CDR3 is made up of 17 amino acids. The CDR3 region has the DNA TGCGCCAGCAGTCAGAGACCTAGGACAGATCAGCTCCACGAGCAGTACTTC. Translated, it gives CASSQRPRTDQLHEQYF.

The V and J genes are TRBV10-3 and TRBJ2-7; D call uncertain. Germline CDR1 ENHRY, CDR2 SYGVKD. Trimming left V 3 bases short and J 2 bases short, with 8 bases between. The length of the CDR3 is 13 residues. CDR3 sequence: CAISDPRPYEQYF. In nucleotides, the CDR3 is TGTGCCATCAGTGACCCCAGGCCCTACGAGCAGTACTTC.

The V call is TRBV7-3, the J call TRBJ2-1, with D possibly TRBD2 on 5 matching bases. The ends were cut back, 0 bases at V and 4 bases at J, with 13 bases in the middle. This CDR3 region has 16 residues. Germline V lookup: CDR1 SGHTA, CDR2 FQGTGA. Here the CDR3 reads CASSLTSGRTYNEQFF. In DNA form, the CDR3 reads TGTGCCAGCAGCTTAACCTCGGGCAGGACTTACAATGAGCAGTTCTTC.